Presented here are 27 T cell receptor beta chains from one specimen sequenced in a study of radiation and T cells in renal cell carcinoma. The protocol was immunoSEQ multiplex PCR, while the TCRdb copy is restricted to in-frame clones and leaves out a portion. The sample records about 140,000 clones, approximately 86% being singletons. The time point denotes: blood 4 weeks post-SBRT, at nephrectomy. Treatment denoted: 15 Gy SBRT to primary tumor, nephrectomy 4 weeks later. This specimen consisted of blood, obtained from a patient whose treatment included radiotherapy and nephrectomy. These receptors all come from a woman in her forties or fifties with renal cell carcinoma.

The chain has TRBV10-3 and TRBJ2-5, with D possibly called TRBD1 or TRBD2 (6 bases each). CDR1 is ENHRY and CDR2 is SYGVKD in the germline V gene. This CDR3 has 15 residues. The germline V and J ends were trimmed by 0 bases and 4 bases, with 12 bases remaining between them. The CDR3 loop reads CAISESSGGRETQYF. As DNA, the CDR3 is TGTGCCATCAGTGAGTCTTCCGGGGGCCGAGAGACCCAGTACTTC.

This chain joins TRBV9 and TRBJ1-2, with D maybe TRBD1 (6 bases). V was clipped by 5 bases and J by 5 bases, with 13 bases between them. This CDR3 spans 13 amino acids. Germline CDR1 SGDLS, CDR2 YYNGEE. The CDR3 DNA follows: TGTGCCAGCAGTTACAGGGACGAGTATGGCTACACCTTC. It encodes CASSYRDEYGYTF.

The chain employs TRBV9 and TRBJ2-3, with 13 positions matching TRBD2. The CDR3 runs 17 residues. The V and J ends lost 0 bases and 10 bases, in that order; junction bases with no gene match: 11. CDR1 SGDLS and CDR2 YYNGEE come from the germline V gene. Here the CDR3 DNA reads TGTGCCAGCAGCGTAGCCCCGAGTACTAGCGGGGGGGGATCGCAGTATTTT. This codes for CASSVAPSTSGGGSQYF.

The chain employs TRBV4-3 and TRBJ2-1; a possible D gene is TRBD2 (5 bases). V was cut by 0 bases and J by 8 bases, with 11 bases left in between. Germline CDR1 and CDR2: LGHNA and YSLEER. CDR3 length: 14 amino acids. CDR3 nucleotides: TGCGCCAGCAGCCAAGAGGGGAGCTATGATGAGCAGTTCTTC. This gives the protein CASSQEGSYDEQFF.

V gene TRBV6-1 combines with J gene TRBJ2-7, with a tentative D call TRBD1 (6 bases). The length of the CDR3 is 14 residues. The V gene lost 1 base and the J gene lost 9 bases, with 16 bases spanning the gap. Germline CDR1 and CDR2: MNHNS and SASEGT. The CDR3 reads CASSEETKGERQYF. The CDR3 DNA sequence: TGTGCCAGCAGTGAAGAAACGAAGGGGGAACGGCAGTACTTC.

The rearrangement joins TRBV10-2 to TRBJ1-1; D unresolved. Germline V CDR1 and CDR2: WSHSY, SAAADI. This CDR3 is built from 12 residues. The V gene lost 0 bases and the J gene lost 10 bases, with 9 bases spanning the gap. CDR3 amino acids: CASSESSAVAFF. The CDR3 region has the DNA TGCGCCAGCAGTGAGTCGTCAGCTGTAGCTTTCTTT.

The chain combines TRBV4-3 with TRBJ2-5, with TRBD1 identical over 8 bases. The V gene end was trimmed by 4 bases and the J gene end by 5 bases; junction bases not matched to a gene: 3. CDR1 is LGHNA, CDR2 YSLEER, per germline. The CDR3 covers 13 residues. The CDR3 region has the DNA TGCGCCAGCAGCCGTCGACAGGGGGAGACCCAGTACTTC. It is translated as CASSRRQGETQYF.

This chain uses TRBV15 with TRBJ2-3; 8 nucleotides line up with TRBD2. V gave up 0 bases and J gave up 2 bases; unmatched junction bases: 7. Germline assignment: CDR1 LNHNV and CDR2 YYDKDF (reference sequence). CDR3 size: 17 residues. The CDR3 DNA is TGTGCCACCAGCAGAGATCTCGTAGCGGGGATCACAGATACGCAGTATTTT. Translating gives CATSRDLVAGITDTQYF.

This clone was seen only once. The CDR3, as DNA: TGTGCCAGCAGCTTAGCCCTCGGAACGGTCCAAGAGACCCAGTACTTC. It yields the protein CASSLALGTVQETQYF. The chain has TRBV7-8 and TRBJ2-5; D call uncertain. The CDR3 is 16 residues long. Trimming cost V 0 bases and J 1 base, with 12 bases left between them. Germline-derived CDR1 and CDR2 are SGHVS and FQNEAQ. The variable domain in full, with the rest retrieved from reference TRBV7-8 and TRBJ2-5, is GAGVSQSPRYKVAKRGQDVALRCDPISGHVSLFWYQQALGQGPEFLTYFQNEAQLDKSGLPSDRFFAERPEGSVSTLKIQRTQQEDSAVYLCASSLALGTVQETQYFGPGTRLLVL.

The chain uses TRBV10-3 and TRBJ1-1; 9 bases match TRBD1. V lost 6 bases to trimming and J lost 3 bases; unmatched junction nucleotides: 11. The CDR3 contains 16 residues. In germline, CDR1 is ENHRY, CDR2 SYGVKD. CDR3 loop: CAIRTGGARWDTEAFF. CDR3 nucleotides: TGTGCCATCAGAACAGGGGGCGCCCGCTGGGACACTGAAGCTTTCTTT.

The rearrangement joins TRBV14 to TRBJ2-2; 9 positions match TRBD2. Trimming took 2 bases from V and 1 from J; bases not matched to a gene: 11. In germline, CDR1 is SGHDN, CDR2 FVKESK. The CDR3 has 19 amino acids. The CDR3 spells CASSQIPKPSGENTGELFF. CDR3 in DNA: TGTGCCAGCAGCCAAATCCCCAAACCTAGCGGGGAGAACACCGGGGAGCTGTTTTTT.

CDR3 DNA sequence: TGTGCCAGCAGCTTAGCGCCGGGTACCACAGATACGCAGTATTTT. Amino acids: CASSLAPGTTDTQYF. This sequence joins TRBV7-7 and TRBJ2-3; no definite D call. From germline, CDR1 is SSHAT and CDR2 FNYEAQ (reference sequence). The length of the CDR3 is 15 residues. Deletions cut 0 bases from V and 2 bases from J, with 9 bases between.

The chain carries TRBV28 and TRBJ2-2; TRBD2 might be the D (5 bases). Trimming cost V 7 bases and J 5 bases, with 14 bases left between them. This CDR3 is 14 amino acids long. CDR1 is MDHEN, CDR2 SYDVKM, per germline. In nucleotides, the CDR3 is TGTGCCAGCATCGCGGGCCAAGGGACCGGGGAGCTGTTTTTT. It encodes CASIAGQGTGELFF. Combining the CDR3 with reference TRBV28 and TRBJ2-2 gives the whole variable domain DVKVTQSSRYLVKRTGEKVFLECVQDMDHENMFWYRQDPGLGLRLIYFSYDVKMKEKGDIPEGYSVSREKKERFSLILESASTNQTSMYLCASIAGQGTGELFFGEGSRLTVL.

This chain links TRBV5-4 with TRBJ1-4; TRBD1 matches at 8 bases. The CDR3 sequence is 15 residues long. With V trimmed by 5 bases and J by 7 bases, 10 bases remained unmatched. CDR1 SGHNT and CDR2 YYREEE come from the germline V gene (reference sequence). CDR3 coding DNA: TGTGCCAGCAGTTTCCGACAGGGGAGAAGTGAAAAACTGTTTTTT. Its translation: CASSFRQGRSEKLFF.

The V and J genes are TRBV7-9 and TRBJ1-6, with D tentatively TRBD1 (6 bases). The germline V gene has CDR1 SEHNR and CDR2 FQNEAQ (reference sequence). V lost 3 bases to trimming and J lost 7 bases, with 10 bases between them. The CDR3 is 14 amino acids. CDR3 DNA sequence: TGTGCCAGCAGCTTGGGGGCTGGGAATTCACCCCTCCACTTT. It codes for CASSLGAGNSPLHF.

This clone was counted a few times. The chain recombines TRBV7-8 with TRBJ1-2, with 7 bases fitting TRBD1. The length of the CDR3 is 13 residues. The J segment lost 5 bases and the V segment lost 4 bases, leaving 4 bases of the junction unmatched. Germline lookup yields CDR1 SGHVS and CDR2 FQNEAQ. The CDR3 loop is CASSWGQIYGYTF. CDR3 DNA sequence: TGTGCCAGCAGCTGGGGACAGATATATGGCTACACCTTC.

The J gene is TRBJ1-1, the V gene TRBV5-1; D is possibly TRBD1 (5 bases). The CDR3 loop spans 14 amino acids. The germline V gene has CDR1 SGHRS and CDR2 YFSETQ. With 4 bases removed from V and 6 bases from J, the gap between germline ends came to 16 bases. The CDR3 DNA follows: TGCGCCAGCAGCCAGGGCGGGGTCAATCCTGAAGCTTTCTTT. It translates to CASSQGGVNPEAFF. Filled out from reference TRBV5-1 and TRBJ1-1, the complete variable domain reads KAGVTQTPRYLIKTRGQQVTLSCSPISGHRSVSWYQQTPGQGLQFLFEYFSETQRNKGNFPGRFSGRQFSNSRSEMNVSTLELGDSALYLCASSQGGVNPEAFFGQGTRLTVV.

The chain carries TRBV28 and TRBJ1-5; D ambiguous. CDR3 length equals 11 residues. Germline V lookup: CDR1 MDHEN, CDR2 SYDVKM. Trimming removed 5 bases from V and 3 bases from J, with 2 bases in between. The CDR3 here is CASSINQPQHF. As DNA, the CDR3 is TGTGCCAGCAGTATCAATCAGCCCCAGCATTTT.

The CDR3 loop reads CASRVEGEQFF. CDR3 bases: TGTGCCAGCAGGGTAGAGGGTGAGCAGTTCTTC. V gene TRBV28 combines with J gene TRBJ2-1; possible D gene TRBD2, 5 bases. CDR3 size: 11 residues. V gave up 6 bases and J gave up 9 bases, with 9 bases separating them. Germline CDR1 is MDHEN and CDR2 is SYDVKM.

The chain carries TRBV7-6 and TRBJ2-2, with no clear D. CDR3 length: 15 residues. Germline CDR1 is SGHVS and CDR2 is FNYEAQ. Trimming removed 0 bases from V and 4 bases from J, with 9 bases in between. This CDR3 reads CASSLAELGTGELFF. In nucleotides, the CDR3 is TGTGCCAGCAGCTTAGCCGAGTTGGGCACCGGGGAGCTGTTTTTT.

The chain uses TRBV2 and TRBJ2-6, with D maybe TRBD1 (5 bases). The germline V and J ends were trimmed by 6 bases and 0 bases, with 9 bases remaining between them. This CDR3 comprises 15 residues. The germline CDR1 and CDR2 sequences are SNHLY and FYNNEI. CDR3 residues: CASSADSSGANVLTF. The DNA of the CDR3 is TGTGCCAGCAGCGCCGACAGCTCTGGGGCCAACGTCCTGACTTTC.

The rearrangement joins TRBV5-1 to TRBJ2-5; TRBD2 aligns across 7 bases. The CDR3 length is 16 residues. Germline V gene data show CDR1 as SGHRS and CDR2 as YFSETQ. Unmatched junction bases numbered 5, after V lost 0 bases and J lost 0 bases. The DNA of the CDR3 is TGCGCCAGCAGCTTGGGTCTAGCGGAGTACCAAGAGACCCAGTACTTC. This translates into CASSLGLAEYQETQYF. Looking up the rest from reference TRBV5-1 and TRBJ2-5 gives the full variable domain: KAGVTQTPRYLIKTRGQQVTLSCSPISGHRSVSWYQQTPGQGLQFLFEYFSETQRNKGNFPGRFSGRQFSNSRSEMNVSTLELGDSALYLCASSLGLAEYQETQYFGPGTRLLVL.

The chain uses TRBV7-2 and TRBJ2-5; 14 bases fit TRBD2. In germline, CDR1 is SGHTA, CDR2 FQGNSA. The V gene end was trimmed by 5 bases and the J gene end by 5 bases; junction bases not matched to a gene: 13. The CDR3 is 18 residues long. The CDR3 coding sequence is TGTGCCAGCAGCACCGGGGGGACTAGCGGGAGAGTATCGGAGACCCAGTACTTC. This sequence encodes CASSTGGTSGRVSETQYF.

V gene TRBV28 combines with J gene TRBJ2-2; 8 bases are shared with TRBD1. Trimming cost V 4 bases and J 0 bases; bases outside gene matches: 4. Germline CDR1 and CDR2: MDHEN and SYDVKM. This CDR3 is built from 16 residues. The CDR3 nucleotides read TGTGCCAGCAGTTCGCCGGGACAGGCGAACACCGGGGAGCTGTTTTTT. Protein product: CASSSPGQANTGELFF.

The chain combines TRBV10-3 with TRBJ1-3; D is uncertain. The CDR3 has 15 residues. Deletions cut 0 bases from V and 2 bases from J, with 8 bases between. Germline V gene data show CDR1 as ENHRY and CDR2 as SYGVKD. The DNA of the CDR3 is TGTGCCATCAGTGAGTCGATCGACCCTGGAAACACCATATATTTT. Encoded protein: CAISESIDPGNTIYF.

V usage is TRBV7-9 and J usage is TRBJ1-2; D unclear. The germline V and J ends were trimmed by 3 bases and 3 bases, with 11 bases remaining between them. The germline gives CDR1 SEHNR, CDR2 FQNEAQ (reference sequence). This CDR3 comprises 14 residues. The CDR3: CASSFPPGDYGYTF. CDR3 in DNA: TGTGCCAGCAGCTTCCCTCCCGGGGACTATGGCTACACCTTC.

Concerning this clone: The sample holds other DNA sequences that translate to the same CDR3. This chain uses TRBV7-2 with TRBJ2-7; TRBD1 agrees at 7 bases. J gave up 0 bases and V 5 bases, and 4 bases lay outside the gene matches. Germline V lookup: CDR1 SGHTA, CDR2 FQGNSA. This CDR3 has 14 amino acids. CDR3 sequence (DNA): TGTGCCAGCAGCCCCGACAGGGTCTCCTACGAGCAGTACTTC. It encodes CASSPDRVSYEQYF.